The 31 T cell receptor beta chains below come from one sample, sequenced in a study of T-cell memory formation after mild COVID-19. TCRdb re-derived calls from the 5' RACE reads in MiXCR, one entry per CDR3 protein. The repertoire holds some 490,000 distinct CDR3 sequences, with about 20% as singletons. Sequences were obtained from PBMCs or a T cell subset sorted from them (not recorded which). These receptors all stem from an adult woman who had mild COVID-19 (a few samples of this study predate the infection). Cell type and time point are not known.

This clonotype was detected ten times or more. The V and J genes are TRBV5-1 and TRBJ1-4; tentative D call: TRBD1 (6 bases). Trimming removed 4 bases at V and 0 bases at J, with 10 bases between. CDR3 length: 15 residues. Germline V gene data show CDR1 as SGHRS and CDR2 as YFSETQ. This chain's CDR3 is CASSRTVATNEKLFF. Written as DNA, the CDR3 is TGCGCCAGCAGCCGGACAGTTGCAACTAATGAAAAACTGTTTTTT.

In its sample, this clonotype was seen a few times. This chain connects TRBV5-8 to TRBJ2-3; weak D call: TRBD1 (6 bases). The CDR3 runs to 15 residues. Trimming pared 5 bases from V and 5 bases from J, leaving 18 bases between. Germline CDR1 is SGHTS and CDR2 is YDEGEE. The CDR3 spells CASRRGPGAEDTQYF. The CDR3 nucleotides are TGTGCCAGCAGGAGAGGGCCAGGGGCTGAAGATACGCAGTATTTT.

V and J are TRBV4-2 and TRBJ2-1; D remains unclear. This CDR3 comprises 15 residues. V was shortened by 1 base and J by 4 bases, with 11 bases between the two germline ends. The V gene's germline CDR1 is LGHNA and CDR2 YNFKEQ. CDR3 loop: CASSQGRTLYNEQFF. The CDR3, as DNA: TGTGCCAGCAGCCAAGGCAGAACCCTTTACAATGAGCAGTTCTTC.

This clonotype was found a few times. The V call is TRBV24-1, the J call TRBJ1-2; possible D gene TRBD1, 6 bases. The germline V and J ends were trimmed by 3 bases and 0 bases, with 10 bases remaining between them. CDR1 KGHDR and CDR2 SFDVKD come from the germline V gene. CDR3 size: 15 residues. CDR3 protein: CATSDPGQANYGYTF. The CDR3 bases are TGTGCCACCAGTGATCCGGGACAAGCTAACTATGGCTACACCTTC.

Here the CDR3 DNA reads TGTGCCAGCTCACCTGAAATTACGGGGCCCCAGTACTTC. Translating it yields CASSPEITGPQYF. The chain has TRBV18 and TRBJ2-5, with D perhaps matching TRBD1 or TRBD2 (5 bases each). The CDR3 length is 13 residues. Germline V gene lookup returns CDR1 KGHSH and CDR2 LQKENI. V was pared by 3 bases and J by 9 bases, with 14 bases between.

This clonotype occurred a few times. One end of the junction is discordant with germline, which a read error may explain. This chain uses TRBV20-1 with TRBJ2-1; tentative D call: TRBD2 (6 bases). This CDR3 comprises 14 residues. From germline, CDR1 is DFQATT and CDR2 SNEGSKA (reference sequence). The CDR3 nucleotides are TGCAGTGCTAGAGGTTGGGACTCCTCCAATGAGCAGTTCTTC. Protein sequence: CSARGWDSSNEQFF.

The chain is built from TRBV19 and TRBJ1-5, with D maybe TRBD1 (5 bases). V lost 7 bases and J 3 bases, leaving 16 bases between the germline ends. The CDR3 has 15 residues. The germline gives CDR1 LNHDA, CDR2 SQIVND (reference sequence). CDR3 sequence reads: CASTLRDGFNQPQHF. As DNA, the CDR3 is TGTGCCAGTACCCTTAGGGACGGCTTCAATCAGCCCCAGCATTTT. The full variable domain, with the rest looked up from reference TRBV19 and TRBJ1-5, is DGGITQSPKYLFRKEGQNVTLSCEQNLNHDAMYWYRQDPGQGLRLIYYSQIVNDFQKGDIAEGYSVSREKKESFPLTVTSAQKNPTAFYLCASTLRDGFNQPQHFGDGTRLSIL.

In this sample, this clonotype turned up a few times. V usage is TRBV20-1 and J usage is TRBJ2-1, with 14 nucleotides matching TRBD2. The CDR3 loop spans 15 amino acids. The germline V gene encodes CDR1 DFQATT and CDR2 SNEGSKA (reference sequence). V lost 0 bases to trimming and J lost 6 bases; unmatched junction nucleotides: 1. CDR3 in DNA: TGCAGTGCTAGAGACGGGACTAGCGGGAGCAATGAGCAGTTCTTC. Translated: CSARDGTSGSNEQFF.

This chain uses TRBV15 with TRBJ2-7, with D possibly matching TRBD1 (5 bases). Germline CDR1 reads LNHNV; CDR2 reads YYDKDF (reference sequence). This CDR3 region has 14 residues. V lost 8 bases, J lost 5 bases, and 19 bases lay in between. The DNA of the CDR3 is TGTGCCACCGGGGTGGGGCAGGGCAAAAACGAGCAGTACTTC. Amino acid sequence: CATGVGQGKNEQYF.

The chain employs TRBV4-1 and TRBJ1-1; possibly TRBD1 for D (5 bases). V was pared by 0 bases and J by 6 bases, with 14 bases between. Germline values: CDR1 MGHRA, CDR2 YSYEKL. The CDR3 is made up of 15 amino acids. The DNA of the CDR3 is TGCGCCAGCAGCCAAGAACGGGCAGGGATGGCTGAAGCTTTCTTT. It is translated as CASSQERAGMAEAFF.

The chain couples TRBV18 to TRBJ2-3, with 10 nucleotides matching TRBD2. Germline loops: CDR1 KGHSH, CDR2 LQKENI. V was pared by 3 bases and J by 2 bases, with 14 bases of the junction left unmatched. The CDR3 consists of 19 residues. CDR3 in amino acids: CASSPGQGRLAGATDTQYF. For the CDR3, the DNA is TGTGCCAGCTCACCCGGACAGGGTCGGCTAGCGGGAGCCACAGATACGCAGTATTTT.

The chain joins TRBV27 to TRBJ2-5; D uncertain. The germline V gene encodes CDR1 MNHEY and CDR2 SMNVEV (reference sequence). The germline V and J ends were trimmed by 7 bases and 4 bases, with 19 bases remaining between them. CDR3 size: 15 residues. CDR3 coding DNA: TGTGCCAGCAAAGGTTGGGTGGCGGATCGAGAGACCCAGTACTTC. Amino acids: CASKGWVADRETQYF.

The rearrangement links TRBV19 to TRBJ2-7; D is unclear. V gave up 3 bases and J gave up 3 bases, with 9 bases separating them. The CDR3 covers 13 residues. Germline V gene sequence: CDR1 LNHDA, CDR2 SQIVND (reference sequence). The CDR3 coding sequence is TGTGCCAGTAGTATGAGGAGAAACTACGAGCAGTACTTC. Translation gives CASSMRRNYEQYF.

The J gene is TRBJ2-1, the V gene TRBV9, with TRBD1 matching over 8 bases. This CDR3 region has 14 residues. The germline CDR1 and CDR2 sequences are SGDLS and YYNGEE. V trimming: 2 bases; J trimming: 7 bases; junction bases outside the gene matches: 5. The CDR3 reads CASSVTGEGNEQFF. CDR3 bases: TGTGCCAGCAGCGTGACAGGGGAAGGGAATGAGCAGTTCTTC.

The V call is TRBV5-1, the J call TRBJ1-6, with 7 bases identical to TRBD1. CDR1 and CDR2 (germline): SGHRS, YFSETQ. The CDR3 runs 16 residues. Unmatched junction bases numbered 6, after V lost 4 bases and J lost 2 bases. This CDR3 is CASSQVQGTYNSPLHF. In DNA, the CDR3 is TGCGCCAGCAGCCAAGTACAGGGGACCTATAATTCACCCCTCCACTTT.

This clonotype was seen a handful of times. CDR3 bases: TGTGCCAGCAGCACAAGGAGCAACACTGAAGCTTTCTTT. Translated, it gives CASSTRSNTEAFF. The J gene is TRBJ1-1, the V gene TRBV9; D unresolved. This CDR3 contains 13 residues. Germline CDR1 reads SGDLS; CDR2 reads YYNGEE. V dropped 4 bases and J dropped 2 bases, with 9 bases sitting between them.

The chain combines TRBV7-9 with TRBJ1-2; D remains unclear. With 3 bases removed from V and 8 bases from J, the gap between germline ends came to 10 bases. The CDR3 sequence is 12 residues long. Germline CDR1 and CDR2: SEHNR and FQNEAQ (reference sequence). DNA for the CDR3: TGTGCCAGCAGCTTTCCAATTAGGGGCTACACCTTC. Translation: CASSFPIRGYTF.

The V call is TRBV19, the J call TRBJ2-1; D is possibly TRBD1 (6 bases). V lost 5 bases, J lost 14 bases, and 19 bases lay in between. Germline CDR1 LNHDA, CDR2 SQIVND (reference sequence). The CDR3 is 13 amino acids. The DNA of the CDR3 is TGTGCCAGTAGTCCCTCCAGGACAGCCACGGAGTTCTTC. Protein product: CASSPSRTATEFF.

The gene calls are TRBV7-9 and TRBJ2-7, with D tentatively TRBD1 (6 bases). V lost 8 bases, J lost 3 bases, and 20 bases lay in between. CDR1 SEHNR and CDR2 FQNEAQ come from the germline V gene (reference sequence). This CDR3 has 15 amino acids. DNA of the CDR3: TGTGCCAGCTTGGGGGCAGAAAACGCCGACTACGAGCAGTACTTC. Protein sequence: CASLGAENADYEQYF.

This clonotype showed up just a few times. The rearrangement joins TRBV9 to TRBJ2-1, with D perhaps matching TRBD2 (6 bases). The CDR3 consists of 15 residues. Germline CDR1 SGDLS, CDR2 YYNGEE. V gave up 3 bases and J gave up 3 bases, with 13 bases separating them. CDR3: CASSATGTFYNEQFF. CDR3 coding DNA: TGTGCCAGCAGCGCCACCGGGACTTTCTACAATGAGCAGTTCTTC.

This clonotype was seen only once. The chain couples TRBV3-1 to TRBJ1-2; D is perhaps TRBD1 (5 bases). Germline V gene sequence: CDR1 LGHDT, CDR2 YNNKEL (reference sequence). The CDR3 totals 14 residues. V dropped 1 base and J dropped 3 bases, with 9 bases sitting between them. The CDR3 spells CASSQGGAYYGYTF. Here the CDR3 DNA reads TGTGCCAGCAGCCAAGGAGGGGCTTACTATGGCTACACCTTC.

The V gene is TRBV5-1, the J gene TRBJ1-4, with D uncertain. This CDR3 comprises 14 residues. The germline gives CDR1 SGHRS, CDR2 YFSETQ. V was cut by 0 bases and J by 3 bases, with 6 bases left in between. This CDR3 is CASSLGRANEKLFF. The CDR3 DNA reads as TGCGCCAGCAGCTTGGGACGCGCTAATGAAAAACTGTTTTTT. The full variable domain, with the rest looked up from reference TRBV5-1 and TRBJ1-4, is KAGVTQTPRYLIKTRGQQVTLSCSPISGHRSVSWYQQTPGQGLQFLFEYFSETQRNKGNFPGRFSGRQFSNSRSEMNVSTLELGDSALYLCASSLGRANEKLFFGSGTQLSVL.

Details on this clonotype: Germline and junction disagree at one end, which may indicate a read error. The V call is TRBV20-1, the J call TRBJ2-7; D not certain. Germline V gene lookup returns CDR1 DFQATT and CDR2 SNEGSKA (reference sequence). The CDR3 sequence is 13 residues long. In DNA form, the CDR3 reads TGCAGTGTTAGAACCTATCGCTCCTACGAGCAGTACTTC. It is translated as CSVRTYRSYEQYF.

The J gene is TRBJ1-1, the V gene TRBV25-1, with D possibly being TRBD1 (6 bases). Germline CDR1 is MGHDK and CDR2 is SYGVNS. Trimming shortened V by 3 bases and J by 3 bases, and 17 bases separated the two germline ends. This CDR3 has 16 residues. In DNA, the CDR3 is TGTGCCAGCAGTGACCGGGGGGCAACAGGGCACACTGAAGCTTTCTTT. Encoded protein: CASSDRGATGHTEAFF.

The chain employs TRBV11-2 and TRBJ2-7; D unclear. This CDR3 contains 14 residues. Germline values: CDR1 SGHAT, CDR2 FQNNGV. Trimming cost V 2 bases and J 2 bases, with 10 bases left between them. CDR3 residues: CASSLRDGPYEQYF. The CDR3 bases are TGTGCCAGCAGCTTAAGAGACGGACCCTACGAGCAGTACTTC.

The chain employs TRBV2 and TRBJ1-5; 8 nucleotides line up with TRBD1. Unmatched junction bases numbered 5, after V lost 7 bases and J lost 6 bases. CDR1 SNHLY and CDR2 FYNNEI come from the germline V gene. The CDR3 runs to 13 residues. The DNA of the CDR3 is TGTGCCAGCACAGGGGGCAAAGGTCAGCCCCAGCATTTT. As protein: CASTGGKGQPQHF. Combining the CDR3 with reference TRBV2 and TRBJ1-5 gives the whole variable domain EPEVTQTPSHQVTQMGQEVILRCVPISNHLYFYWYRQILGQKVEFLVSFYNNEISEKSEIFDDQFSVERPDGSNFTLKIRSTKLEDSAMYFCASTGGKGQPQHFGDGTRLSIL.

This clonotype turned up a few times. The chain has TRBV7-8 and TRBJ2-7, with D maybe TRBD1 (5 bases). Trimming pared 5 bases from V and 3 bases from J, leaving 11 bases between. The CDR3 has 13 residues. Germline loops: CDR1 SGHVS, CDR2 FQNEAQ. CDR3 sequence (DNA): TGTGCCAGCAGCCTGCCGCAGGGCTACGAGCAGTACTTC. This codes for CASSLPQGYEQYF.

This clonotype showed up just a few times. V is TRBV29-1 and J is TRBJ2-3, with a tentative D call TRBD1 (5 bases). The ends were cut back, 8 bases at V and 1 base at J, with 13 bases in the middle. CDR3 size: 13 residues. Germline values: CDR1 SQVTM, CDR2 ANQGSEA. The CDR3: CSNSGRGTDTQYF. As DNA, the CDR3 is TGCAGCAACTCCGGCAGGGGCACAGATACGCAGTATTTT.

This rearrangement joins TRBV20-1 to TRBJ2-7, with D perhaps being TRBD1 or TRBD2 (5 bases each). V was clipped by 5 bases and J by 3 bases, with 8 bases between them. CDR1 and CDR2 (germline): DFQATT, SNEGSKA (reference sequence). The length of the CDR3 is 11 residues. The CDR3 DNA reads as TGCAGTGCTGGGGACGGCTACGAGCAGTACTTC. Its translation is CSAGDGYEQYF.

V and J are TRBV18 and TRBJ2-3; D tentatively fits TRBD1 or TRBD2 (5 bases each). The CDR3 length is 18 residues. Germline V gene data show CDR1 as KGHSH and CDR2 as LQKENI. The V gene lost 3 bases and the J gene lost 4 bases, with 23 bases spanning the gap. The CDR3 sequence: CASSPSGTGSAGPDTQYF. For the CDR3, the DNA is TGTGCCAGCTCACCGTCGGGAACAGGATCTGCGGGCCCAGATACGCAGTATTTT.

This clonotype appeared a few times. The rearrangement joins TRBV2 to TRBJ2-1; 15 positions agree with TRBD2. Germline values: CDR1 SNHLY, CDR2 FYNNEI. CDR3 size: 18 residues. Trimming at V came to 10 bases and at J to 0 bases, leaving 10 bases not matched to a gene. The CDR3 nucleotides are TGTGCCACCAGGACTAGCGGGGGGGCAAAGGGCTCCTACAATGAGCAGTTCTTC. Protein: CATRTSGGAKGSYNEQFF.